This TCR beta chain was found in a study of blood T cell repertoires in COVID-19. CDR1 is LNHDA, CDR2 SQIVND, per germline (reference sequence). Trimming pared 6 bases from V and 2 bases from J, leaving 14 bases between. The CDR3 contains 15 residues. Methods used by the authors: Scientists estimated how many nucleated cells there were by amplifying reference gene primers. The data were produced by immunoSEQ multiplex PCR, yet TCRdb's version contains in-frame clones alone and is incomplete. The V and J calls and clone size were taken over from that table, and D and trimming were inferred from the DNA. The sample yields roughly 170,000 clones, about 88% seen once.

The sample consisted of peripheral blood. The V and J genes are TRBV19 and TRBJ2-1; D is unclear. This sequence was found in a man in his 60s with acute or convalescent COVID-19. CDR3 amino acids: CASSLTNSPYNEQFF. CDR3 nucleotide sequence: TGTGCCAGTAGCCTAACGAATAGTCCCTACAATGAGCAGTTCTTC.